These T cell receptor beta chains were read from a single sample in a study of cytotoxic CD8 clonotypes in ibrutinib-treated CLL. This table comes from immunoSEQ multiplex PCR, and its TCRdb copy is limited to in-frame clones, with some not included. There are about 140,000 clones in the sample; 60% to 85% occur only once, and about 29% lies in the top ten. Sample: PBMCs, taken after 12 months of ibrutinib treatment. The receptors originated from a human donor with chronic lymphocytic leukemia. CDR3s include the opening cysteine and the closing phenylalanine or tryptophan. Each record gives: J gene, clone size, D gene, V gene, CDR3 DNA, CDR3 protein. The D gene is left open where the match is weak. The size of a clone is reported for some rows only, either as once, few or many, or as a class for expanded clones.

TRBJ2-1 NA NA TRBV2 TGTGCCAGCAGTGAAGAGAACAATGAGCAGTTCTTC CASSEENNEQFF
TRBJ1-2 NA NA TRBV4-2 TGTGCCAGCAGTTTTCGCTATGGCTACACCTTC CASSFRYGYTF
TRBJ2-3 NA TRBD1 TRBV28 TGTGCCAACAGGGACCTGACAGGGCCCCGCACAGATACGCAGTATTTT CANRDLTGPRTDTQYF
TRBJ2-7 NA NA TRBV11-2 TGTGCCAGTTTAACCGGGACGCCGGTTGGGGTGCAGTACTTC CASLTGTPVGVQYF
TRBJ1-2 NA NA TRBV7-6 TGTGCCAGCAGCGACACGCAGGTTGATGGCTACACCTTC CASSDTQVDGYTF
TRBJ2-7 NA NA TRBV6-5 TGTGCCAGCAGTTACTCCAGCTGGGTCTCCTACGAGCAGTACTTC CASSYSSWVSYEQYF
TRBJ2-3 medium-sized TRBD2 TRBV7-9 TGTGCCAGCAGCTCCCGGGTGGGACTAGCGGGAGAATGGTCGCAGTATTTT CASSSRVGLAGEWSQYF
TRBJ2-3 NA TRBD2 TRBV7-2 TGTGCCAGCAGCCTCGTAGCGGGGAGCTCAGATACGCAGTATTTT CASSLVAGSSDTQYF
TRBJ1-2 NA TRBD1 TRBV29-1 TGCAGTTGCAGGGGGAACTATGGCTACACCTTC CSCRGNYGYTF
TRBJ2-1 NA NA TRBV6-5 TGTGCCAGCAGTTACGCACAGACATACAATGAGCAGTTCTTC CASSYAQTYNEQFF
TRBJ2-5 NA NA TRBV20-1 TGCAGTGCTAGAGCTTTAGAGACCCAGTACTTC CSARALETQYF
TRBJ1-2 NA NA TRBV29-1 TGCAGCGTTGAAGCTAACTATGGCTACACCTTC CSVEANYGYTF
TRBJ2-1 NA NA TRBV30 TGTGCCTGGAGTGGGGGGCAGGTTTCCTACAATGAGCAGTTCTTC CAWSGGQVSYNEQFF